The 32 T cell receptor beta chains below all came from one sample that was sequenced in a study of T cell changes during pregnancy in multiple sclerosis. This table comes from immunoSEQ multiplex PCR, and its TCRdb copy is limited to in-frame clones, with some not included. The sample lists about 59,000 clones, about 92% occurring once. Sequenced material: peripheral blood, taken in the first trimester of pregnancy. The receptors were sampled from a female donor with multiple sclerosis, enrolled in a pregnancy study.

The chain is built from TRBV5-1 and TRBJ2-1; D is undetermined. Trimming took 1 base from V and 2 from J, leaving 7 bases between them. From germline, CDR1 is SGHRS and CDR2 YFSETQ. This CDR3 is 14 amino acids long. DNA of the CDR3: TGCGCCAGCAGCTTGCGACACACCTACAATGAGCAGTTCTTC. Residues: CASSLRHTYNEQFF.

The chain couples TRBV6-1 to TRBJ1-1; D possibly corresponds to TRBD1 (6 bases). Germline assignment: CDR1 MNHNS and CDR2 SASEGT. Trimming left V 4 bases short and J 4 bases short, with 16 bases between. This CDR3 region has 15 residues. The CDR3 DNA is TGTGCCAGCAGTGGGACAGTAAGGCCGAGCACTGAAGCTTTCTTT. Protein sequence: CASSGTVRPSTEAFF.

The chain couples TRBV21-1 to TRBJ2-7; the tabulated D call, TRBD2, remains unverified against the DNA. TRBV21-1 is annotated as a pseudogene. CDR3 length: 17 residues. CDR3 residues: CASSLGLAGGNSYEQYF. The DNA for the CDR3 is TGTGCCAGCAGCTTGGGACTAGCGGGAGGGAACTCCTACGAGCAGTACTTC.

The V call is TRBV28, the J call TRBJ2-7; 13 bases match TRBD2. The trim removed 6 bases at V and 2 bases at J, leaving 4 bases unmatched. This CDR3 is 15 amino acids long. Germline V CDR1 and CDR2: MDHEN, SYDVKM. The CDR3 loop reads CASSLGTSGAYEQYF. The CDR3 DNA reads TGTGCCAGCAGCTTGGGGACTAGCGGGGCCTACGAGCAGTACTTC.

The chain combines TRBV19 with TRBJ2-3; 11 bases match TRBD2. After removal of 5 bases from V and 5 bases from J, the junction contained 3 bases not matched to a gene. The CDR3 spans 14 residues. CDR1 LNHDA and CDR2 SQIVND come from the germline V gene (reference sequence). In DNA form, the CDR3 reads TGTGCCAGTAGTTGGCTAGCGGGAGGAGATACGCAGTATTTT. Its translation is CASSWLAGGDTQYF.

V is TRBV2 and J is TRBJ2-7; perhaps TRBD2 as D (6 bases). This CDR3 comprises 14 residues. V was cut by 7 bases and J by 2 bases, with 15 bases left in between. Germline V gene sequence: CDR1 SNHLY, CDR2 FYNNEI. CDR3 sequence (DNA): TGTGCCAGCACCCCGGGGCGGGAACCCTACGAGCAGTACTTC. Its translation: CASTPGREPYEQYF.

The chain links TRBV5-6 to TRBJ2-3; 8 bases agree with TRBD2. The CDR3 is 19 residues long. Germline V gives CDR1 SGHDT, CDR2 YYEEEE. Trimming cost V 1 base and J 0 bases; bases outside gene matches: 13. CDR3 in amino acids: CASSLSLAGGRPSTDTQYF. In nucleotides, the CDR3 is TGTGCCAGCAGCTTGAGCCTTGCGGGAGGTCGACCTAGCACAGATACGCAGTATTTT.

CDR3 loop: CASSSEGTIRETQYF. In DNA form, the CDR3 reads TGTGCCAGCAGCTCAGAAGGGACTATACGGGAGACCCAGTACTTC. The chain has TRBV7-2 and TRBJ2-5; TRBD2 matches 7 bases. J was trimmed by 5 bases and V by 4 bases; bases with no gene match: 10. Germline CDR1 reads SGHTA; CDR2 reads FQGNSA. This CDR3 spans 15 amino acids.

The chain joins TRBV19 to TRBJ2-7; 7 bases fit TRBD1. Trimming at V came to 5 bases and at J to 0 bases, leaving 10 bases not matched to a gene. From germline, CDR1 is LNHDA and CDR2 SQIVND (reference sequence). The CDR3 is made up of 16 amino acids. The CDR3 loop is CASSPKPGGASYEQYF. CDR3 nucleotide sequence: TGTGCCAGTAGTCCCAAACCAGGGGGAGCCTCCTACGAGCAGTACTTC.

V and J are TRBV7-8 and TRBJ2-7; 12 bases map to TRBD2. CDR1 and CDR2 from the germline V gene are SGHVS and FQNEAQ. V lost 5 bases and J lost 5; bases outside the gene matches: 7. The CDR3 totals 15 residues. The CDR3 bases are TGTGCCAGCAGCCCCCGGACTAGCGGGAATGACGAGCAGTACTTC. This translates into CASSPRTSGNDEQYF.

The chain carries TRBV7-9 and TRBJ1-2; a possible D gene is TRBD1 (6 bases). The CDR3 is made up of 12 amino acids. Germline assignment: CDR1 SEHNR and CDR2 FQNEAQ (reference sequence). Trimming removed 4 bases at V and 4 bases at J, with 7 bases between. This CDR3 is CASSSTGYGYTF. CDR3 sequence (DNA): TGTGCCAGCAGCTCGACAGGCTATGGCTACACCTTC. The entire variable domain, with the rest obtained from reference TRBV7-9 and TRBJ1-2, is as follows: DTGVSQNPRHKITKRGQNVTFRCDPISEHNRLYWYRQTLGQGPEFLTYFQNEAQLEKSRLLSDRFSAERPKGSFSTLEIQRTEQGDSAMYLCASSSTGYGYTFGSGTRLTVV.

The genes are TRBV5-4 and TRBJ2-5; D gene uncertain. Germline lookup yields CDR1 SGHNT and CDR2 YYREEE (reference sequence). This CDR3 region has 16 residues. V lost 0 bases and J lost 2, with 14 bases in between. The CDR3 region is CASSLVPTDPQETQYF. The CDR3 coding sequence is TGTGCCAGCAGCTTGGTGCCTACAGATCCACAAGAGACCCAGTACTTC.

The V call is TRBV9, the J call TRBJ2-3; possible D gene TRBD2, 6 bases. The CDR3 has 14 residues. V was trimmed by 5 bases and J by 2 bases, leaving 12 bases between them. CDR1 and CDR2 from the germline V gene are SGDLS and YYNGEE. For the CDR3, the DNA is TGTGCCAGCAGTGGGATAGCGGACACAGATACGCAGTATTTT. Translation gives CASSGIADTDTQYF.

This chain links TRBV29-1 with TRBJ2-5; D uncertain. The ends were cut back, 2 bases at V and 0 bases at J, with 7 bases in the middle. Germline V lookup: CDR1 SQVTM, CDR2 ANQGSEA. CDR3 length: 13 residues. The CDR3 nucleotides are TGCAGCGTTGAATCCGAGAACCAAGAGACCCAGTACTTC. Translated, it gives CSVESENQETQYF.

V gene TRBV15 combines with J gene TRBJ2-5; D gene unclear. Germline V gives CDR1 LNHNV, CDR2 YYDKDF (reference sequence). The CDR3 contains 12 residues. The V end was cut by 8 bases, the J end by 2 bases, with 9 bases between. This chain's CDR3 is CATGPRQETQYF. The CDR3 DNA reads TGTGCCACCGGGCCGAGACAAGAGACCCAGTACTTC.

This CDR3 reads CASSRLGGEGRDEQFF. CDR3 DNA: TGTGCCAGTAGTAGATTGGGGGGGGAGGGCCGGGATGAGCAGTTCTTC. J is TRBJ2-1 and V is TRBV19; TRBD2 matches 7 bases. The CDR3 contains 16 residues. Germline trimming cut 4 bases from V and 8 bases from J; bases unmatched to any gene: 14. Germline CDR1 is LNHDA and CDR2 is SQIVND (reference sequence). The whole variable domain, filled in from reference TRBV19 and TRBJ2-1, reads DGGITQSPKYLFRKEGQNVTLSCEQNLNHDAMYWYRQDPGQGLRLIYYSQIVNDFQKGDIAEGYSVSREKKESFPLTVTSAQKNPTAFYLCASSRLGGEGRDEQFFGPGTRLTVL.

This clone was picked up one time. This chain connects TRBV6-4 to TRBJ2-1; D gene unclear. Per the germline V gene, CDR1 is MRHNA and CDR2 is SNTAGT. There are 15 residues in the CDR3. Trimming took 8 bases from V and 0 from J, leaving 14 bases between them. The CDR3 DNA follows: TGTGCCAGCTCTGGAGACGGAAGCTCCTACAATGAGCAGTTCTTC. Protein sequence: CASSGDGSSYNEQFF.

This clone was seen only once. The chain's CDR3 is CASSSPAGGSTDTQYF. CDR3 nucleotide sequence: TGTGCCAGCAGCTCACCGGCGGGAGGGAGCACAGATACGCAGTATTTT. V and J are TRBV11-2 and TRBJ2-3; TRBD2 agrees at 9 bases. Trimming at V came to 4 bases and at J to 0 bases, leaving 5 bases not matched to a gene. The CDR3 contains 16 residues. Per germline, CDR1 SGHAT and CDR2 FQNNGV. Drawing the rest from reference TRBV11-2 and TRBJ2-3, the complete variable domain is EAGVAQSPRYKIIEKRQSVAFWCNPISGHATLYWYQQILGQGPKLLIQFQNNGVVDDSQLPKDRFSAERLKGVDSTLKIQPAKLEDSAVYLCASSSPAGGSTDTQYFGPGTRLTVL.

The rearrangement links TRBV5-5 to TRBJ2-7; 7 nucleotides line up with TRBD2. Trimming removed 3 bases from V and 7 bases from J; junction bases left unmatched: 4. CDR3 length: 12 residues. The germline V gene encodes CDR1 SGHKS and CDR2 YYEKEE (reference sequence). The CDR3 protein is CASSWGRGEQYF. CDR3 nucleotide sequence: TGTGCCAGCAGCTGGGGGAGGGGAGAGCAGTACTTC. The full variable domain, its missing parts supplied by reference TRBV5-5 and TRBJ2-7, is DAGVTQSPTHLIKTRGQQVTLRCSPISGHKSVSWYQQVLGQGPQFIFQYYEKEERGRGNFPDRFSARQFPNYSSELNVNALLLGDSALYLCASSWGRGEQYFGPGTRLTVT.

The rearrangement joins TRBV18 to TRBJ2-5; TRBD2 aligns across 8 bases. Per germline, CDR1 KGHSH and CDR2 LQKENI. The J segment lost 5 bases and the V segment lost 3 bases, leaving 11 bases of the junction unmatched. CDR3 length: 16 amino acids. DNA for the CDR3: TGTGCCAGCTCACCCCTTAAAGCCGGGAGGGCCGAGACCCAGTACTTC. Protein: CASSPLKAGRAETQYF.

The chain couples TRBV7-9 to TRBJ2-1; no definite D call. The V and J ends lost 4 bases and 10 bases respectively, with 8 bases between them. Per the germline V gene, CDR1 is SEHNR and CDR2 is FQNEAQ (reference sequence). The CDR3 has 11 residues. Here the CDR3 reads CASSSSHEQFF. The CDR3, as DNA: TGTGCCAGCAGCTCGAGCCACGAGCAGTTCTTC.

Only one count was recorded for this clone. The chain joins TRBV2 to TRBJ2-3; D remains unclear. Germline V gene data show CDR1 as SNHLY and CDR2 as FYNNEI. With 8 bases removed from V and 1 base from J, the gap between germline ends came to 13 bases. CDR3 length: 14 amino acids. CDR3: CASFGLDGTDTQYF. The CDR3, as DNA: TGTGCCAGCTTCGGGTTGGATGGCACAGATACGCAGTATTTT.

This chain connects TRBV5-1 to TRBJ2-1; D gene ambiguous. Germline values: CDR1 SGHRS, CDR2 YFSETQ. The CDR3 totals 15 residues. Trimming removed 0 bases from V and 2 bases from J, with 9 bases in between. The CDR3 protein is CASSLGGVAYNEQFF. The CDR3 nucleotides read TGCGCCAGCAGCTTGGGAGGAGTCGCCTACAATGAGCAGTTCTTC.

The rearrangement uses TRBV6-6 and TRBJ1-5; no clear D. The germline gives CDR1 MNHNY, CDR2 SVGAGI (reference sequence). V was cut by 4 bases and J by 0 bases, with 10 bases left in between. The CDR3 length is 15 residues. CDR3 sequence (DNA): TGTGCCAGCAGTTCCCGGGCGGGTAGCAATCAGCCCCAGCATTTT. This codes for CASSSRAGSNQPQHF.

The chain recombines TRBV6-5 with TRBJ2-1, with 7 bases fitting TRBD2. The CDR3 is made up of 16 amino acids. The germline V gene has CDR1 MNHEY and CDR2 SVGAGI. Losses at the gene ends were 0 bases for V and 5 bases for J; bases not matched to a gene: 7. CDR3 loop: CASSYSAAGADNEQFF. CDR3 sequence (DNA): TGTGCCAGCAGTTACTCAGCCGCGGGAGCGGACAATGAGCAGTTCTTC.

The gene calls are TRBV27 and TRBJ2-5; tentative D call: TRBD1 (6 bases). Trimming removed 6 bases from V and 2 bases from J, with 13 bases in between. CDR1 MNHEY and CDR2 SMNVEV come from the germline V gene (reference sequence). CDR3 length: 14 residues. For the CDR3, the DNA is TGTGCCAGCAGAAACGGACAGAATCAAGAGACCCAGTACTTC. It encodes CASRNGQNQETQYF.

V and J are TRBV25-1 and TRBJ1-5; a weak D match, TRBD1 (5 bases). Trimming shortened V by 1 base and J by 5 bases, and 18 bases separated the two germline ends. CDR3 length: 17 amino acids. The V gene's germline CDR1 is MGHDK and CDR2 SYGVNS. In DNA, the CDR3 is TGTGCCAGCAGTGAATGGGATTCGATAGGGGAGGATCAGCCCCAGCATTTT. Encoded protein: CASSEWDSIGEDQPQHF.

This clone came up once. The J gene is TRBJ2-7, the V gene TRBV5-4, with TRBD1 identical over 7 bases. Germline CDR1 is SGHNT and CDR2 is YYREEE (reference sequence). This CDR3 is built from 14 residues. Germline trimming cut 4 bases from V and 0 bases from J; bases unmatched to any gene: 4. CDR3 nucleotide sequence: TGTGCCAGCAGCCCGACAGGGAGCTCCTACGAGCAGTACTTC. Its protein product is CASSPTGSSYEQYF. Full variable domain (remainder filled in from reference TRBV5-4 and TRBJ2-7): ETGVTQSPTHLIKTRGQQVTLRCSSQSGHNTVSWYQQALGQGPQFIFQYYREEENGRGNFPPRFSGLQFPNYSSELNVNALELDDSALYLCASSPTGSSYEQYFGPGTRLTVT.

V gene TRBV2 combines with J gene TRBJ1-1; a weak D match, TRBD1 (5 bases). The germline CDR1 and CDR2 sequences are SNHLY and FYNNEI. V was pared by 1 base and J by 10 bases, with 16 bases between. This CDR3 has 14 amino acids. In DNA form, the CDR3 reads TGTGCCAGCAGTGAAGAGGTGGGCCTGGGGGGAGCTTTCTTT. As protein: CASSEEVGLGGAFF.

This clone appeared once. V usage is TRBV4-2 and J usage is TRBJ2-7; perhaps TRBD2 as D (6 bases). This CDR3 has 16 residues. V was shortened by 0 bases and J by 5 bases, with 17 bases between the two germline ends. Germline V gives CDR1 LGHNA, CDR2 YNFKEQ. The CDR3 DNA is TGTGCCAGCAGCCAAGAGGGTCCGGGAGAAAGAAACGAGCAGTACTTC. Its translation is CASSQEGPGERNEQYF.

This chain's CDR3 is CASSLGGLAGYTGELFF. In DNA, the CDR3 is TGCGCCAGCAGCTTGGGCGGACTAGCGGGATACACCGGGGAGCTGTTTTTT. The V call is TRBV5-1, the J call TRBJ2-2, with 12 nucleotides matching TRBD2. Per the germline V gene, CDR1 is SGHRS and CDR2 is YFSETQ. The junction had 3 bases not matched to a gene; V was cut back by 0 bases and J by 3 bases. This CDR3 has 17 amino acids.

CDR3 DNA sequence: TGTGCCAGCAGGAAAGCAGGGGGCCCCAACTATGGCTACACCTTC. Translation gives CASRKAGGPNYGYTF. The V call is TRBV21-1, the J call TRBJ1-2; the D call of TRBD1 is as the table states it, not checked on the DNA. TRBV21-1 corresponds to a pseudogene. There are 15 residues in the CDR3.